This T cell receptor (beta chain) was retrieved from a study of T cell clonotyping in hematopoietic cell transplantation. The V and J ends lost 3 bases and 4 bases, in that order; junction bases with no gene match: 3. Germline values: CDR1 MGHRA, CDR2 YSYEKL. CDR3 size: 15 residues. The table lists this clone with a count of one. Given a much more abundant clone one base away, this may be a read error. Since the CDR3 does not end with the conserved phenylalanine or tryptophan, this likely comes from a read error. Measured with immunoSEQ multiplex PCR; TCRdb has only the in-frame clones, and not every one. Among about 7,000 clones listed, 85% to 90% were seen once.

This chain connects TRBV4-1 to TRBJ1-6, with 7 bases fitting TRBD1. Sequencing was performed on PBMCs, taken 100 days after allogeneic stem cell transplant. This TCR was sampled from a male patient in his 50s who had an allogeneic stem cell transplant from a related donor, so the T cells may come from the graft donor. Some clones in this sample may be carry-over from other donors' samples. The CDR3 is CASSQPGQYNSPLHL. For the CDR3, the DNA is TGCGCCAGCAGCCAGCCGGGACAGTATAATTCACCCCTCCACCTT.